The 11 T cell receptor beta chains given below trace back to one sample, sequenced in a study of T cell repertoires in cytomegalovirus infection. TCRdb called the reads again in MiXCR, with one record for every CDR3 protein. The sample carries some 920,000 distinct CDR3 sequences, approximately 33% recorded once. No antigen is known for these receptors. Sequencing was performed on cultured CD8+ T cells from PBMCs, taken from culture after CMV antigen stimulation. The receptor set was obtained from a human donor in good health (CMV status not recorded). Some clones in this sample may be carry-over from other donors' samples.

This clonotype was found a few times. CDR3 residues: CASSLRTGAKNIQYF. For the CDR3, the DNA is TGTGCCAGCAGTCTACGAACAGGGGCCAAAAACATTCAGTACTTC. The chain couples TRBV25-1 to TRBJ2-4; possible D gene TRBD1, 6 bases. The CDR3 contains 15 residues. The germline V and J ends were trimmed by 5 bases and 1 base, with 12 bases remaining between them. Germline values: CDR1 MGHDK, CDR2 SYGVNS.

The J gene is TRBJ1-5, the V gene TRBV4-3, with 7 bases aligning to TRBD1. Germline V gene data show CDR1 as LGHNA and CDR2 as YSLEER. J lost 2 bases, V lost 0 bases, and 4 bases had no gene match. The CDR3 spans 16 residues. CDR3 sequence reads: CASSQDLGTGNQPQHF. DNA for the CDR3: TGCGCCAGCAGCCAAGATCTAGGGACAGGCAATCAGCCCCAGCATTTT.

This clonotype was picked up a small number of times. The J gene is TRBJ2-1, the V gene TRBV6-1, with D perhaps matching TRBD1 or TRBD2 (5 bases each). The CDR3 covers 15 residues. Germline CDR1 and CDR2: MNHNS and SASEGT. V lost 6 bases and J lost 4, with 16 bases in between. Here the CDR3 DNA reads TGTGCCAGCAGCAAACCGGGACCATTATACAATGAGCAGTTCTTC. It codes for CASSKPGPLYNEQFF.

This clonotype came up many times. The gene calls are TRBV7-6 and TRBJ2-7; D tentatively reads TRBD1 or TRBD2 (5 bases each). CDR3 length equals 17 residues. Germline CDR1 reads SGHVS; CDR2 reads FNYEAQ. V shed 5 bases and J shed 0 bases, with 20 bases lying between them. CDR3 sequence: CASSPQRAAGFSYEQYF. The CDR3 region has the DNA TGTGCCAGCAGCCCTCAAAGAGCGGCAGGGTTCTCCTACGAGCAGTACTTC.

The chain is built from TRBV4-1 and TRBJ1-1, with D possibly being TRBD1 (6 bases). Trimming took off 4 bases at V and 5 bases at J, with 14 bases between the two ends. Germline CDR1 reads MGHRA; CDR2 reads YSYEKL. The CDR3 runs 14 residues. The CDR3 DNA sequence: TGCGCCAGCAGCCCAAGGCAGGGGCATACTGAAGCTTTCTTT. Its translation: CASSPRQGHTEAFF.

This clonotype was recorded a few times. The chain couples TRBV2 to TRBJ1-5; no clear D. Germline V gene lookup returns CDR1 SNHLY and CDR2 FYNNEI. The V and J ends lost 6 bases and 0 bases respectively, with 6 bases between them. This CDR3 spans 13 amino acids. The CDR3 is CASRAYSNQPQHF. The CDR3 bases are TGTGCCAGCAGGGCCTATAGCAATCAGCCCCAGCATTTT.

The chain uses TRBV27 and TRBJ1-2, with D unclear. This CDR3 has 15 amino acids. The V end lost 6 bases, the J end lost 0 bases, and 14 bases lay between the germline ends. The germline gives CDR1 MNHEY, CDR2 SMNVEV (reference sequence). The CDR3 here is CASSHGRSSNYGYTF. CDR3 nucleotides: TGTGCCAGCAGCCATGGTCGGAGTTCTAACTATGGCTACACCTTC.

This chain connects TRBV12-3 or TRBV12-4 to TRBJ2-2; perhaps TRBD2 as D (6 bases). This CDR3 is built from 15 residues. Trimming cost V 7 bases and J 6 bases, with 18 bases left between them. CDR3 amino acids: CASISSEGVAGELFF. CDR3 in DNA: TGTGCCAGCATTTCTAGCGAAGGGGTCGCCGGGGAGCTGTTTTTT.

This clonotype was recorded at least ten times. The chain recombines TRBV7-9 with TRBJ1-3; perhaps TRBD1 as D (5 bases). This CDR3 has 13 residues. CDR1 and CDR2 from the germline V gene are SEHNR and FQNEAQ (reference sequence). The V gene lost 5 bases and the J gene lost 2 bases, with 7 bases spanning the gap. In DNA, the CDR3 is TGTGCCAGCAGCCAGGGAACTGGAAACACCATATATTTT. This codes for CASSQGTGNTIYF.

This clonotype was counted at least ten times. The chain combines TRBV7-9 with TRBJ2-1; D unclear. Germline V CDR1 and CDR2: SEHNR, FQNEAQ (reference sequence). V lost 7 bases to trimming and J lost 0 bases, with 10 bases between them. This CDR3 is built from 14 residues. The CDR3, as DNA: TGTGCCAGCATTCAGGAAAGCTCCTACAATGAGCAGTTCTTC. This gives the protein CASIQESSYNEQFF.

A remark on this clonotype: The junction differs from germline at one of its ends, possibly a read error. For the CDR3, the DNA is TGCGCCAGCAGCCTTAGCCCATCGAAACCCCTCCACTTT. Translated, it gives CASSLSPSKPLHF. The chain joins TRBV11-2 to TRBJ1-6; no clear D. CDR3 length: 13 amino acids. Germline V gene data show CDR1 as SGHAT and CDR2 as FQNNGV.